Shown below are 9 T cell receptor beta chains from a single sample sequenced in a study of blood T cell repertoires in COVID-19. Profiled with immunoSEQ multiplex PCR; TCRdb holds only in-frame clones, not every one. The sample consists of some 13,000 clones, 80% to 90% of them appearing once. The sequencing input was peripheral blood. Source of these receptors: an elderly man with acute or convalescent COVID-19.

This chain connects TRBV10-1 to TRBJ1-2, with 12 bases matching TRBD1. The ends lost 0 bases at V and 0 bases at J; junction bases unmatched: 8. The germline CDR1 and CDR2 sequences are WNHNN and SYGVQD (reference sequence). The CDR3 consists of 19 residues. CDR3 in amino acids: CASSESLNRDRGPNYGYTF. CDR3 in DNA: TGCGCCAGCAGTGAGTCTCTAAACCGGGACAGGGGGCCTAACTATGGCTACACCTTC.

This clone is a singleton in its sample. CDR3 in amino acids: CASSLSGGYGYTF. The CDR3 DNA is TGCGCCAGCAGCTTGTCAGGGGGCTATGGCTACACCTTC. The chain joins TRBV5-1 to TRBJ1-2, with 7 bases lining up with TRBD1. V was pared by 1 base and J by 4 bases, with 1 base of the junction left unmatched. CDR1 is SGHRS and CDR2 is YFSETQ in the germline V gene. This CDR3 is built from 13 residues.

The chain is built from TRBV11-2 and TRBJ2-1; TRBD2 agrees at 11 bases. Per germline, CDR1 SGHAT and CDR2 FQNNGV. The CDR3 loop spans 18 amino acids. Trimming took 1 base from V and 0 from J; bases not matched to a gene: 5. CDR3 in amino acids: CASSLVPSGGSSYNEQFF. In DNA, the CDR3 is TGTGCCAGCAGCTTAGTCCCTAGCGGGGGGAGCTCCTACAATGAGCAGTTCTTC. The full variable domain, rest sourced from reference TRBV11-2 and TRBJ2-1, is EAGVAQSPRYKIIEKRQSVAFWCNPISGHATLYWYQQILGQGPKLLIQFQNNGVVDDSQLPKDRFSAERLKGVDSTLKIQPAKLEDSAVYLCASSLVPSGGSSYNEQFFGPGTRLTVL.

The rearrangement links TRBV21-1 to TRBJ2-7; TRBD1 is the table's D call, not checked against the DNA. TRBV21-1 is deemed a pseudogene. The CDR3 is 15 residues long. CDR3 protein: CASSRDRVKVYEQYF. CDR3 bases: TGTGCCAGCAGCCGGGACAGGGTCAAGGTCTACGAGCAGTACTTC.

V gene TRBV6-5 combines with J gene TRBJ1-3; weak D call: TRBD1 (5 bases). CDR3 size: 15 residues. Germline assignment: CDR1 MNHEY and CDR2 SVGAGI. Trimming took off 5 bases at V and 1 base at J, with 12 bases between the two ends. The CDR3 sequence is CASSPQGVSGNTIYF. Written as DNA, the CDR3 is TGTGCCAGCAGTCCTCAAGGGGTGTCTGGAAACACCATATATTTT.

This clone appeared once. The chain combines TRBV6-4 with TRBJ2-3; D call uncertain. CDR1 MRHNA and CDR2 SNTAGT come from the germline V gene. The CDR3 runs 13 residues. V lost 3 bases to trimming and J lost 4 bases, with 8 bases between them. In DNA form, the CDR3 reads TGTGCCAGCAGTGATAGCCCATCAGATACGCAGTATTTT. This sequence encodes CASSDSPSDTQYF.

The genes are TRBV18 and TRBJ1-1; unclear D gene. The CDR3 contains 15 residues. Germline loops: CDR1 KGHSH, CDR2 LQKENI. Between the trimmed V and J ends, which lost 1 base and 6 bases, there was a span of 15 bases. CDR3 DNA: TGTGCCAGCTCACCACTAGCGGCCTGGAATCCTGAAGCTTTCTTT. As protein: CASSPLAAWNPEAFF. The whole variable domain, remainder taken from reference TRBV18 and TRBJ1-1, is NAGVMQNPRHLVRRRGQEARLRCSPMKGHSHVYWYRQLPEEGLKFMVYLQKENIIDESGMPKERFSAEFPKEGPSILRIQQVVRGDSAAYFCASSPLAAWNPEAFFGQGTRLTVV.

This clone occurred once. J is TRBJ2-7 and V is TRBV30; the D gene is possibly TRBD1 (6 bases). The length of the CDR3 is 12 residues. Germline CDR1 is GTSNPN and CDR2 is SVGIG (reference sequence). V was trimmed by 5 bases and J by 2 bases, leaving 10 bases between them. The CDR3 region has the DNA TGTGCCTGGGCCCGGGACACCTACGAGCAGTACTTC. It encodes CAWARDTYEQYF.

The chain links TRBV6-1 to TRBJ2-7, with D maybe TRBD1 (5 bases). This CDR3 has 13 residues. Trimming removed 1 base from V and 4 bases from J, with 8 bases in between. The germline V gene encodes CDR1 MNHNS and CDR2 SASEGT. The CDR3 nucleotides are TGTGCCAGCAGTGAAGGATACAGGTACGAGCAGTACTTC. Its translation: CASSEGYRYEQYF.